This T cell receptor (beta chain) derives from a study of OX40 agonist ivuxolimab in advanced cancers. The assay was immunoSEQ multiplex PCR, and TCRdb's table has in-frame clones only and misses some. The profile shows 70,000 or so clones, around 90% of them singletons. This CDR3 spans 18 amino acids. The specimen comprised CD4+ or CD8+ T cells sorted from blood, sampled in a trial of the OX40 agonist ivuxolimab. This clonotype was sampled from an adult with an advanced solid tumor such as melanoma, head and neck, liver or kidney cancer. The chain links TRBV21-1 to TRBJ2-3; no DNA check was done on the table's D call, TRBD1. TRBV21-1 is given as a pseudogene. Here the CDR3 reads CASSKASPGTGPPDTQYF. CDR3 nucleotide sequence: TGTGCCAGCAGCAAAGCATCACCCGGGACAGGCCCCCCAGATACGCAGTATTTT.